Following are 5 T cell receptor beta chains from one sample sequenced in a study of cytomegalovirus exposure and HLA in healthy donors (dated by TCRdb to the late 2010s). The library was generated by the immunoSEQ multiplex PCR assay. A mixture of 60 forward primers for TCR Vbeta segments and 13 reverse primers for TCR Jbeta segments was used in the multiplex PCR. The immuneACCESS repertoire file appears here via TCRdb, limited to in-frame rearrangements. These files lack a portion of the clones; in checked studies, under half of the deficit traces to unresolved V genes, and the cause of the others is not known. The sample data list 150,000 to 250,000 clones, and less than 85% of these were observed just once. The ten largest make up less than 2% of the sample. Input material: PBMCs. The receptors here all came from a girl aged 10-17 years in good health and CMV-seropositive.

The CDR3 spells CASSLGVAGGYYEQYF. DNA of the CDR3: TGTGCCAGCAGCTTGGGGGTAGCGGGGGGATACTACGAGCAGTACTTC. J is TRBJ2-7 and V is TRBV5-4; 10 bases are a match to TRBD2. Per germline, CDR1 SGHNT and CDR2 YYREEE (reference sequence). The CDR3 has 16 residues. Trimming at V came to 0 bases and at J to 3 bases, leaving 6 bases not matched to a gene.

In its sample, this clone was seen a few times. V usage is TRBV30 and J usage is TRBJ2-7; 9 bases line up with TRBD2. V lost 0 bases and J lost 6; bases outside the gene matches: 9. The CDR3 has 15 residues. Germline assignment: CDR1 GTSNPN and CDR2 SVGIG (reference sequence). CDR3 loop: CAWSVLGGGAFEQYF. CDR3 sequence (DNA): TGTGCCTGGAGTGTACTAGGCGGGGGGGCCTTCGAGCAGTACTTC.

This chain uses TRBV4-2 with TRBJ2-6; 7 nucleotides line up with TRBD2. The CDR3 runs 16 residues. Germline assignment: CDR1 LGHNA and CDR2 YNFKEQ. After removal of 0 bases from V and 2 bases from J, the junction contained 1 base not matched to a gene. Here the CDR3 DNA reads TGTGCCAGCAGCCAAGATGCGGGGGCTGGGGCCAACGTCCTGACTTTC. Translating it yields CASSQDAGAGANVLTF.

The chain links TRBV6-5 to TRBJ2-2, with a possible D match to TRBD1 (5 bases). The germline V gene has CDR1 MNHEY and CDR2 SVGAGI. The CDR3 sequence is 15 residues long. V lost 2 bases, J lost 4 bases, and 11 bases lay in between. CDR3: CASSYRGYFTGELFF. The CDR3 nucleotides read TGTGCCAGCAGTTACAGGGGTTACTTCACCGGGGAGCTGTTTTTT.

In the case of this clone: The germline gene is not matched at one end of the junction; a read error may be the cause. The V call is TRBV29-1, the J call TRBJ2-7; weak D call: TRBD2 (6 bases). The germline V gene encodes CDR1 SQVTM and CDR2 ANQGSEA. CDR3 length: 8 amino acids. CDR3 sequence: CSVEGTTF. CDR3 sequence (DNA): TGCAGCGTTGAAGGGACTACTTTC.